A single sample is the source of the 30 T cell receptor beta chains below, sequenced in a study of shared clonotypes between healthy human individuals. Generated by immunoSEQ multiplex PCR, the TCRdb table keeps only in-frame clones and is missing some. The sample shows 2 million or so clones, 85% to 95% of them seen only once. Material: naive CD4+ T cells sorted from blood. The subset was: CD45RA+ positively selected. These receptors originate from a man between 18 and 35 years old in good health.

In the case of this clone: Other DNA sequences from this sample encode an identical CDR3 as well. The chain has TRBV6-5 and TRBJ1-2; no clear D. CDR1 MNHEY and CDR2 SVGAGI come from the germline V gene. The V end lost 5 bases, the J end lost 2 bases, and 9 bases lay between the germline ends. This CDR3 has 13 amino acids. This chain's CDR3 is CASSPRGNYGYTF. In DNA form, the CDR3 reads TGTGCCAGCAGTCCCCGAGGGAACTATGGCTACACCTTC.

This chain uses TRBV6-1 with TRBJ2-7; the D is unclear. V lost 6 bases to trimming and J lost 5 bases, with 8 bases between them. Germline assignment: CDR1 MNHNS and CDR2 SASEGT. The CDR3 length is 11 residues. In DNA, the CDR3 is TGTGCCAGCAGGAGGATGGACGAGCAGTACTTC. This translates into CASRRMDEQYF.

The chain recombines TRBV5-6 with TRBJ1-2, with D perhaps TRBD1 (5 bases). Trimming took 4 bases from V and 8 from J, leaving 15 bases between them. From germline, CDR1 is SGHDT and CDR2 YYEEEE. CDR3 length equals 13 residues. The CDR3 protein is CASSPPGLAGYTF. For the CDR3, the DNA is TGTGCCAGCAGCCCACCGGGGCTCGCGGGCTACACCTTC.

This clone was seen just once. The chain employs TRBV30 and TRBJ1-3, with 7 bases fitting TRBD1. Looked up from germline, CDR1 is GTSNPN and CDR2 is SVGIG (reference sequence). The V gene end was trimmed by 5 bases and the J gene end by 0 bases; junction bases not matched to a gene: 7. The CDR3 runs 15 residues. CDR3 coding DNA: TGTGCCTGGGGCCGGGACAGTTTCTCTGGAAACACCATATATTTT. It is translated as CAWGRDSFSGNTIYF. Using reference TRBV30 and TRBJ1-3 for the parts outside the CDR3, the full variable domain is SQTIHQWPATLVQPVGSPLSLECTVEGTSNPNLYWYRQAAGRGLQLLFYSVGIGQISSEVPQNLSASRPQDRQFILSSKKLLLSDSGFYLCAWGRDSFSGNTIYFGEGSWLTVV.

This chain uses TRBV6-1 with TRBJ2-7, with 9 bases that match TRBD1. The CDR3 spans 14 residues. Trimming at V came to 6 bases and at J to 3 bases, leaving 6 bases not matched to a gene. Germline lookup yields CDR1 MNHNS and CDR2 SASEGT. CDR3 region: CASSATGGYYEQYF. DNA for the CDR3: TGTGCCAGCAGCGCGACAGGGGGTTACTACGAGCAGTACTTC.

CDR3 in amino acids: CAISESKGQNEKLFF. The CDR3 DNA sequence: TGTGCCATCAGTGAGTCGAAGGGTCAAAATGAAAAACTGTTTTTT. The chain uses TRBV10-3 and TRBJ1-4, with D hard to call. The CDR3 contains 15 residues. Germline assignment: CDR1 ENHRY and CDR2 SYGVKD. The V end was cut by 0 bases, the J end by 5 bases, with 10 bases between.

Concerning this clone itself: Additional DNA sequences in this sample encode the identical CDR3. This sequence joins TRBV11-3 and TRBJ2-7, with TRBD1 matching over 9 bases. J lost 5 bases, V lost 4 bases, and 12 bases had no gene match. The CDR3 runs to 16 residues. Germline lookup yields CDR1 SGHNT and CDR2 YENEEA. CDR3 region: CASSSGGGQGKNEQYF. In DNA form, the CDR3 reads TGTGCCAGCAGCTCCGGTGGGGGACAGGGTAAAAACGAGCAGTACTTC.

The chain joins TRBV4-2 to TRBJ1-1; 7 bases align to TRBD1. Germline lookup yields CDR1 LGHNA and CDR2 YNFKEQ. This CDR3 is built from 16 residues. Germline trimming cut 1 base from V and 4 bases from J; bases unmatched to any gene: 9. This CDR3 is CASSQVIGGSGTEAFF. The CDR3 DNA is TGTGCCAGCAGCCAAGTAATAGGGGGCTCGGGCACTGAAGCTTTCTTT.

This sequence joins TRBV7-2 and TRBJ2-3, with D hard to call. Germline CDR1 and CDR2: SGHTA and FQGNSA. The CDR3 contains 14 residues. The V end was cut by 1 base, the J end by 2 bases, with 7 bases between. CDR3 sequence reads: CASSLGVFTDTQYF. The CDR3 DNA sequence: TGTGCCAGCAGCTTAGGGGTTTTCACAGATACGCAGTATTTT. Full variable domain (outside the CDR3, taken from reference TRBV7-2 and TRBJ2-3): GAGVSQSPSNKVTEKGKDVELRCDPISGHTALYWYRQSLGQGLEFLIYFQGNSAPDKSGLPSDRFSAERTGGSVSTLTIQRTQQEDSAVYLCASSLGVFTDTQYFGPGTRLTVL.

The CDR3 coding sequence is TGCAGCGTTCAAACAGGGAGTTCAACTAACTATGGCTACACCTTC. This sequence encodes CSVQTGSSTNYGYTF. The chain employs TRBV29-1 and TRBJ1-2; a possible D gene is TRBD1 (6 bases). Germline-derived CDR1 and CDR2 are SQVTM and ANQGSEA. This CDR3 is 15 amino acids long. The ends were cut back, 5 bases at V and 0 bases at J, with 16 bases in the middle.

The J gene is TRBJ1-6, the V gene TRBV30; D might be TRBD1 (5 bases). Germline-derived CDR1 and CDR2 are GTSNPN and SVGIG (reference sequence). CDR3 size: 10 residues. V lost 5 bases and J 11 bases, leaving 7 bases between the germline ends. CDR3 protein: CAWGGAPLHF. The CDR3 DNA sequence: TGTGCCTGGGGGGGGGCACCCCTCCACTTT.

Written as DNA, the CDR3 is TGTGCCACCCTCAAGCCGGGACAGGGGGTCTACGAGCAGTACTTC. It is translated as CATLKPGQGVYEQYF. The rearrangement joins TRBV6-5 to TRBJ2-7, with 11 bases identical to TRBD1. Unmatched junction bases numbered 11, after V lost 10 bases and J lost 3 bases. The CDR3 spans 15 residues. Germline V gene lookup returns CDR1 MNHEY and CDR2 SVGAGI.

This rearrangement joins TRBV10-3 to TRBJ2-7; TRBD2 is a possible D gene (6 bases). The CDR3 consists of 15 residues. The V gene lost 2 bases and the J gene lost 2 bases, with 13 bases spanning the gap. Germline values: CDR1 ENHRY, CDR2 SYGVKD. As DNA, the CDR3 is TGTGCCATCAGTGAGCTGGCGGGACCCCCCTACGAGCAGTACTTC. As protein: CAISELAGPPYEQYF.

The chain carries TRBV19 and TRBJ1-5; 7 nucleotides match TRBD1. Losses at the gene ends were 6 bases for V and 3 bases for J; bases not matched to a gene: 11. Per the germline V gene, CDR1 is LNHDA and CDR2 is SQIVND (reference sequence). This CDR3 has 16 residues. This chain's CDR3 is CASRPPADRVNQPQHF. The CDR3 DNA is TGTGCCAGTAGACCCCCCGCCGACAGGGTCAATCAGCCCCAGCATTTT.

The V and J genes are TRBV5-1 and TRBJ2-7; TRBD2 is a possible D gene (7 bases). The CDR3 runs to 16 residues. Germline lookup yields CDR1 SGHRS and CDR2 YFSETQ. Trimming left V 4 bases short and J 5 bases short, with 22 bases between. The CDR3 protein is CASSPIIDAGADEQYF. CDR3 nucleotide sequence: TGCGCCAGCAGCCCGATTATCGACGCGGGGGCGGACGAGCAGTACTTC.

The chain combines TRBV2 with TRBJ2-1; D is unresolved. The CDR3 has 15 residues. In germline, CDR1 is SNHLY, CDR2 FYNNEI. With 1 base removed from V and 6 bases from J, the gap between germline ends came to 13 bases. The CDR3 nucleotides read TGTGCCAGCAGTGAAGGTGGGATTCGGGTCAATGAGCAGTTCTTC. Translation: CASSEGGIRVNEQFF. Full variable domain (rest looked up from reference TRBV2 and TRBJ2-1): EPEVTQTPSHQVTQMGQEVILRCVPISNHLYFYWYRQILGQKVEFLVSFYNNEISEKSEIFDDQFSVERPDGSNFTLKIRSTKLEDSAMYFCASSEGGIRVNEQFFGPGTRLTVL.

Concerning this clone itself: A single base separates this from a much larger clone, so it may be a read error. Other DNA sequences in the sample encode the same CDR3. CDR3 in amino acids: CASSQVQGQGAYEQYF. The CDR3 DNA follows: TGCGCCAGCAGCCAAGTCCAGGGACAGGGGGCCTACGAGCAGTACTTC. The V call is TRBV4-1, the J call TRBJ2-7; TRBD1 matches 11 bases. Germline V gene lookup returns CDR1 MGHRA and CDR2 YSYEKL. This CDR3 is built from 16 residues. V shed 1 base, J shed 2 bases, and the junction held 4 bases outside the gene matches.

This clone was recorded only once. This chain joins TRBV2 and TRBJ2-7, with D possibly being TRBD2 (6 bases). CDR3 length: 13 residues. The V end was cut by 1 base, the J end by 3 bases, with 7 bases between. Per the germline V gene, CDR1 is SNHLY and CDR2 is FYNNEI. CDR3 region: CASSEGTIYEQYF. The CDR3 DNA reads as TGTGCCAGCAGTGAAGGGACTATCTACGAGCAGTACTTC.

This clone came up once. The chain employs TRBV2 and TRBJ2-2; TRBD1 or TRBD2 may be the D gene (5 bases each). From germline, CDR1 is SNHLY and CDR2 FYNNEI. The CDR3 length is 12 residues. Trimming shortened V by 6 bases and J by 6 bases, and 8 bases separated the two germline ends. The CDR3 bases are TGTGCCAGCAGGAGGGGAGCCGGGGAGCTGTTTTTT. Protein sequence: CASRRGAGELFF.

The chain carries TRBV29-1 and TRBJ2-3; D is perhaps TRBD2 (6 bases). Trimming removed 7 bases from V and 0 bases from J, with 20 bases in between. Per germline, CDR1 SQVTM and CDR2 ANQGSEA. The CDR3 is made up of 16 amino acids. CDR3 loop: CSATGGGVSSTDTQYF. DNA for the CDR3: TGCAGCGCAACAGGCGGCGGGGTTTCTAGCACAGATACGCAGTATTTT.

V is TRBV10-3 and J is TRBJ2-3; D is undetermined. Per the germline V gene, CDR1 is ENHRY and CDR2 is SYGVKD. With 5 bases removed from V and 6 bases from J, the gap between germline ends came to 6 bases. The CDR3 totals 11 residues. CDR3: CAISTIDTQYF. The DNA for the CDR3 is TGTGCCATCAGTACGATCGATACGCAGTATTTT.

The chain is built from TRBV5-6 and TRBJ1-6; the D is unclear. V was cut by 4 bases and J by 9 bases, with 14 bases left in between. Germline lookup yields CDR1 SGHDT and CDR2 YYEEEE. The CDR3 runs to 14 residues. The CDR3 here is CASSKTATGSPLHF. The CDR3 bases are TGTGCCAGCAGCAAGACCGCAACGGGTTCACCCCTCCACTTT.

The chain couples TRBV7-2 to TRBJ2-7, with 7 bases matching TRBD2. The CDR3 covers 16 residues. V trimming: 8 bases; J trimming: 0 bases; junction bases outside the gene matches: 13. Per the germline V gene, CDR1 is SGHTA and CDR2 is FQGNSA. The CDR3 sequence is CASGGGTGAYSYEQYF. Written as DNA, the CDR3 is TGTGCCAGCGGGGGGGGAACGGGAGCTTACTCCTACGAGCAGTACTTC.

This clone was detected a few times. The chain recombines TRBV30 with TRBJ2-7, with 7 bases fitting TRBD1. J gave up 2 bases and V 4 bases, and 5 bases lay outside the gene matches. Germline CDR1 GTSNPN, CDR2 SVGIG (reference sequence). There are 13 residues in the CDR3. Written as DNA, the CDR3 is TGTGCCTGGACAGACAGGGTTGCCTACGAGCAGTACTTC. Protein sequence: CAWTDRVAYEQYF.

This chain links TRBV25-1 with TRBJ2-5, with 9 nucleotides matching TRBD2. CDR3 size: 12 residues. V shed 11 bases, J shed 5 bases, and the junction held 6 bases outside the gene matches. Germline CDR1 is MGHDK and CDR2 is SYGVNS. Here the CDR3 DNA reads TGTGCCGTCGGGACTAGCTTTGAGACCCAGTACTTC. It is translated as CAVGTSFETQYF.

The chain is built from TRBV7-2 and TRBJ2-5; 9 positions agree with TRBD1. CDR1 and CDR2 from the germline V gene are SGHTA and FQGNSA. Trimming took 0 bases from V and 2 from J; bases not matched to a gene: 10. The CDR3 contains 18 residues. DNA of the CDR3: TGTGCCAGCAGCTTAGCGCTGGGACAGGGTATATCTCAAGAGACCCAGTACTTC. Its translation: CASSLALGQGISQETQYF.

This chain connects TRBV25-1 to TRBJ2-1; D remains unclear. Germline lookup yields CDR1 MGHDK and CDR2 SYGVNS. Trimming stripped 3 bases from V and 6 bases from J, with 9 bases between. The CDR3 is made up of 13 amino acids. The CDR3 bases are TGTGCCAGCAGTGATCCACGGGCCAATGAGCAGTTCTTC. The encoded protein is CASSDPRANEQFF.

In the case of this clone: A much larger clone is a single base away; this may be a read error. The conserved closing phenylalanine or tryptophan is absent in this CDR3, likely reflecting a read error. The chain is built from TRBV11-2 and TRBJ2-7; TRBD1 aligns across 7 bases. After removal of 6 bases from V and 1 base from J, the junction contained 9 bases not matched to a gene. CDR3 length: 15 residues. CDR1 is SGHAT and CDR2 is FQNNGV in the germline V gene. In DNA form, the CDR3 reads TGTGCCAGCAGACCGACAGGGAAGGCTTCCTACGAGCAGTACTCC. This translates into CASRPTGKASYEQYS.

As regards this clone: Distinct nucleotide sequences in the sample also encode this CDR3. The V and J genes are TRBV7-9 and TRBJ2-2; D may be TRBD1 or TRBD2 (5 bases each). The CDR3 consists of 12 residues. V was clipped by 5 bases and J by 6 bases, with 7 bases between them. Germline loops: CDR1 SEHNR, CDR2 FQNEAQ (reference sequence). The CDR3 coding sequence is TGTGCCAGCAGCCGGGGCTCCGGGGAGCTGTTTTTT. Residues: CASSRGSGELFF. The full variable domain, in which reference TRBV7-9 and TRBJ2-2 provide the parts outside the CDR3, is DTGVSQNPRHKITKRGQNVTFRCDPISEHNRLYWYRQTLGQGPEFLTYFQNEAQLEKSRLLSDRFSAERPKGSFSTLEIQRTEQGDSAMYLCASSRGSGELFFGEGSRLTVL.

V and J are TRBV11-2 and TRBJ2-3; D may be TRBD1 (5 bases). Germline V gene sequence: CDR1 SGHAT, CDR2 FQNNGV. V lost 1 base and J lost 4, with 9 bases in between. This CDR3 spans 14 amino acids. CDR3 coding DNA: TGTGCCAGCAGCTTAGGACAGAGAGCAGATACGCAGTATTTT. Translating gives CASSLGQRADTQYF.